Given below is one TCR beta chain in context. This specimen comes from a study of blood T cell repertoires in COVID-19. J was trimmed by 0 bases and V by 6 bases; bases with no gene match: 3. This CDR3 region has 15 residues. Per germline, CDR1 SNHLY and CDR2 FYNNEI. Original processing notes: Reference gene primer amplification in the assay estimated nucleated cell counts. The method was immunoSEQ multiplex PCR; TCRdb's version includes in-frame clones alone and lacks a portion of them. The V and J calls and clone size were taken over from that table, and D and trimming were inferred from the DNA. The table shows some 75,000 clones, with approximately 91% occurring only once.

This sequence joins TRBV2 and TRBJ2-3; 10 bases agree with TRBD1. The sample consisted of peripheral blood. The TCR sequence derives from a man aged 70 or older with active or convalescent COVID-19. The CDR3 DNA follows: TGTGCCAGCAGGACGGACAGGGGGAGCACAGATACGCAGTATTTT. Translated: CASRTDRGSTDTQYF.